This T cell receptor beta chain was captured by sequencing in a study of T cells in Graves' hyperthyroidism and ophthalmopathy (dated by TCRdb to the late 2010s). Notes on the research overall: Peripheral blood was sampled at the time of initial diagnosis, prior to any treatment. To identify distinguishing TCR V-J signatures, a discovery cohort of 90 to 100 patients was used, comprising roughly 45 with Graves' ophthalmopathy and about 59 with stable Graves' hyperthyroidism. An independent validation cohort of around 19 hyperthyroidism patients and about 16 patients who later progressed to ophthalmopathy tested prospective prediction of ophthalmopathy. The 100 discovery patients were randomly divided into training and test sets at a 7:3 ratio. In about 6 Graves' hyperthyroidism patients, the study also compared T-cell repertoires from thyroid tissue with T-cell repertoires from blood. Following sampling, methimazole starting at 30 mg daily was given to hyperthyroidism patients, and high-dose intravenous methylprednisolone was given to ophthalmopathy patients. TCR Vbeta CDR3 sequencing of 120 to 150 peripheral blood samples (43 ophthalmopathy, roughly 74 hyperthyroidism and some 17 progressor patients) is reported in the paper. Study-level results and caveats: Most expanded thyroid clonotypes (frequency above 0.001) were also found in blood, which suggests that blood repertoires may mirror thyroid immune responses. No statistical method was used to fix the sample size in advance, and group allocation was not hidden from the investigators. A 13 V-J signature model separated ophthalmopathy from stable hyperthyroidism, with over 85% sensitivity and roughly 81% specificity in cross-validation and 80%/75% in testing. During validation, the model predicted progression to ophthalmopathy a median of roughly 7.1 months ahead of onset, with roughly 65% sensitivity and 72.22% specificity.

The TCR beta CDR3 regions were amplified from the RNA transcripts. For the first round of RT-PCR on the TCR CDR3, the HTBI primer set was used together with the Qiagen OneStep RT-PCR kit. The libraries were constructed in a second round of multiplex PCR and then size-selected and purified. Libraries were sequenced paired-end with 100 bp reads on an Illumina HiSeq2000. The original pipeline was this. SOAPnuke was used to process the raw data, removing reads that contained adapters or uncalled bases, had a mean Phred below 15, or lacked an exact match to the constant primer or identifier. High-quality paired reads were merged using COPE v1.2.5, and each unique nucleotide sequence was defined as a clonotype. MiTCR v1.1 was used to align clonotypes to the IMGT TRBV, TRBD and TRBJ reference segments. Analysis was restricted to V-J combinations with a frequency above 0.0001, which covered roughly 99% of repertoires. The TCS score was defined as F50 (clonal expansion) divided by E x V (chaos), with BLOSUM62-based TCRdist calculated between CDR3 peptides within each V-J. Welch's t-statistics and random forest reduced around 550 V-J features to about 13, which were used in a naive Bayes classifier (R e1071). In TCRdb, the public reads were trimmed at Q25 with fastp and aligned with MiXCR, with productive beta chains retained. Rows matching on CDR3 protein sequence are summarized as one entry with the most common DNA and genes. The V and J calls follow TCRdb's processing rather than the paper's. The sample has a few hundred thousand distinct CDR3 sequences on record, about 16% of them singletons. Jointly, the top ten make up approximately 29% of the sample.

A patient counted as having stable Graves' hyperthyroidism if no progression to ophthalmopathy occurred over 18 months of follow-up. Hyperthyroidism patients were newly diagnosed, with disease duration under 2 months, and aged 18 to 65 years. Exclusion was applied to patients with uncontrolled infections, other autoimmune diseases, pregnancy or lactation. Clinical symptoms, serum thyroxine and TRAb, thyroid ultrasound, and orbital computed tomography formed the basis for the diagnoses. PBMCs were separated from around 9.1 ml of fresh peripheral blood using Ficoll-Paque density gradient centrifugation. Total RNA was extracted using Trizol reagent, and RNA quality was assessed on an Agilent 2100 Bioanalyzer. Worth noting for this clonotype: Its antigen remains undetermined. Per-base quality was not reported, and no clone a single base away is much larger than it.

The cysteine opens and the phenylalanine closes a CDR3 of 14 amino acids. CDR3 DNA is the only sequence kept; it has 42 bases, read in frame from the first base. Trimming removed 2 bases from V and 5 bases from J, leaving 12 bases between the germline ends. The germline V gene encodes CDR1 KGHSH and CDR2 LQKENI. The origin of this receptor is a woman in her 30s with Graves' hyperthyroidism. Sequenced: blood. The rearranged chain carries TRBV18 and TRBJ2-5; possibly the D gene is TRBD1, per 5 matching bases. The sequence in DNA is TGTGCCAGCTCACCAACAGGACGTCAGGAGACCCAGTACTTC. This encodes CASSPTGRQETQYF.